The 16 T cell receptor beta chains below were found in one sample sequenced in a study of blood T cell repertoires in COVID-19. Repertoires were generated with immunoSEQ multiplex PCR, while TCRdb's copy carries only in-frame clones and drops some. The sample lists about 260,000 clones, around 84% seen once, with less than 5% in the top ten. Sequencing input: peripheral blood. These receptors all come from a man between 60 and 75 years old with acute or convalescent COVID-19.

The chain employs TRBV7-9 and TRBJ2-3; D not certain. Trimming shortened V by 1 base and J by 1 base, and 6 bases separated the two germline ends. CDR3 length: 14 residues. Germline V gives CDR1 SEHNR, CDR2 FQNEAQ (reference sequence). The CDR3 reads CASSLGAGTDTQYF. The CDR3 DNA is TGTGCCAGCAGCTTAGGAGCTGGCACAGATACGCAGTATTTT.

This chain links TRBV5-1 with TRBJ1-1, with D perhaps TRBD1 (6 bases). This CDR3 contains 14 residues. With 0 bases removed from V and 7 bases from J, the gap between germline ends came to 13 bases. The germline V gene has CDR1 SGHRS and CDR2 YFSETQ. The CDR3 DNA is TGCGCCAGCAGCTTGGATACAGGGTGGAGTGAAGCTTTCTTT. It is translated as CASSLDTGWSEAFF. The whole variable domain, remainder taken from reference TRBV5-1 and TRBJ1-1, is KAGVTQTPRYLIKTRGQQVTLSCSPISGHRSVSWYQQTPGQGLQFLFEYFSETQRNKGNFPGRFSGRQFSNSRSEMNVSTLELGDSALYLCASSLDTGWSEAFFGQGTRLTVV.

The genes are TRBV10-1 and TRBJ2-7; weak D call: TRBD2 (5 bases). Trimming left V 4 bases short and J 5 bases short, with 12 bases between. The CDR3 sequence is 13 residues long. Germline V gene lookup returns CDR1 WNHNN and CDR2 SYGVQD (reference sequence). For the CDR3, the DNA is TGCGCCAGCAGTGGTACTATGGAGGACGAGCAGTACTTC. Its translation is CASSGTMEDEQYF.

This clone is a singleton in its sample. The rearrangement links TRBV9 to TRBJ2-2, with TRBD2 matching 10 bases. This CDR3 spans 18 amino acids. Germline lookup yields CDR1 SGDLS and CDR2 YYNGEE. Unmatched junction bases numbered 14, after V lost 3 bases and J lost 6 bases. CDR3 region: CASSERGSASGRAGELFF. CDR3 sequence (DNA): TGTGCCAGCAGCGAAAGAGGTAGTGCGAGCGGGAGGGCCGGGGAGCTGTTTTTT. Full variable domain (outside the CDR3, taken from reference TRBV9 and TRBJ2-2): DSGVTQTPKHLITATGQRVTLRCSPRSGDLSVYWYQQSLDQGLQFLIQYYNGEERAKGNILERFSAQQFPDLHSELNLSSLELGDSALYFCASSERGSASGRAGELFFGEGSRLTVL.

This chain links TRBV3-1 (or the pseudogene TRBV3-2) with TRBJ2-2, with no clear D. Germline V gene sequence: CDR1 LGHDT, CDR2 YNNKEL (reference sequence). The CDR3 spans 14 residues. Trimming stripped 0 bases from V and 6 bases from J, with 8 bases between. CDR3 sequence (DNA): TGTGCCAGCAGCCAAGATTGGGCATCCGGGGAGCTGTTTTTT. As protein: CASSQDWASGELFF.

The chain uses TRBV6-1 and TRBJ2-7; D not resolved. The germline V gene has CDR1 MNHNS and CDR2 SASEGT. Between the trimmed V and J ends, which lost 3 bases and 2 bases, there was a span of 11 bases. There are 14 residues in the CDR3. CDR3 in amino acids: CASSDVVETYEQYF. As DNA, the CDR3 is TGTGCCAGCAGTGATGTGGTAGAGACCTACGAGCAGTACTTC.

The J gene is TRBJ2-4, the V gene TRBV4-1; D perhaps matches TRBD2 (6 bases). The germline V and J ends were trimmed by 0 bases and 0 bases, with 9 bases remaining between them. Germline V gives CDR1 MGHRA, CDR2 YSYEKL. The CDR3 has 16 residues. The chain's CDR3 is CASSQDPGGAKNIQYF. The DNA for the CDR3 is TGCGCCAGCAGCCAAGATCCCGGGGGAGCCAAAAACATTCAGTACTTC.

Written as DNA, the CDR3 is TGCGCCAGCAGCTTTGGAGCTGTGGGCACAGATACGCAGTATTTT. The encoded protein is CASSFGAVGTDTQYF. The gene calls are TRBV5-1 and TRBJ2-3; D is undetermined. CDR1 and CDR2 (germline): SGHRS, YFSETQ. V shed 2 bases and J shed 1 base, with 11 bases lying between them. This CDR3 comprises 15 residues. Full variable domain (outside the CDR3, taken from reference TRBV5-1 and TRBJ2-3): KAGVTQTPRYLIKTRGQQVTLSCSPISGHRSVSWYQQTPGQGLQFLFEYFSETQRNKGNFPGRFSGRQFSNSRSEMNVSTLELGDSALYLCASSFGAVGTDTQYFGPGTRLTVL.

CDR3 residues: CASSTGQGDVEQYF. Here the CDR3 DNA reads TGTGCCAGCAGTACGGGACAGGGTGACGTCGAGCAGTACTTC. The chain recombines TRBV6-5 with TRBJ2-7, with 9 positions matching TRBD1. V was pared by 5 bases and J by 6 bases, with 8 bases of the junction left unmatched. The germline V gene encodes CDR1 MNHEY and CDR2 SVGAGI. The CDR3 extends over 14 amino acids.

A single count supports this clone. J is TRBJ2-1 and V is TRBV9, with TRBD1 matching 10 bases. The CDR3 runs 14 residues. Germline CDR1 SGDLS, CDR2 YYNGEE. The J segment lost 11 bases and the V segment lost 3 bases, leaving 8 bases of the junction unmatched. The CDR3 bases are TGTGCCAGCAGCGAGCACCCGGGACAGGGGAAGCAGTTCTTC. This sequence encodes CASSEHPGQGKQFF.

This chain connects TRBV5-4 to TRBJ2-5, with 8 bases that match TRBD2. CDR1 SGHNT and CDR2 YYREEE come from the germline V gene (reference sequence). CDR3 size: 14 residues. Trimming cost V 6 bases and J 5 bases; bases outside gene matches: 9. The CDR3 DNA reads as TGTGCCAGCAACCCTGGACTAGCTATGGAGACCCAGTACTTC. This sequence encodes CASNPGLAMETQYF.

V is TRBV7-2 and J is TRBJ1-2; the D gene is possibly TRBD1 (5 bases). With 2 bases removed from V and 2 bases from J, the gap between germline ends came to 9 bases. The CDR3 is made up of 14 amino acids. In germline, CDR1 is SGHTA, CDR2 FQGNSA. The CDR3 DNA reads as TGTGCCAGCAGCTTACTGCGACAGAACTATGGCTACACCTTC. It yields the protein CASSLLRQNYGYTF.

V is TRBV28 and J is TRBJ1-6; perhaps TRBD1 as D (6 bases). This CDR3 has 15 residues. V was clipped by 3 bases and J by 7 bases, with 13 bases between them. CDR1 is MDHEN and CDR2 is SYDVKM in the germline V gene. CDR3: CASSFIRQGNSPLHF. CDR3 nucleotide sequence: TGTGCCAGCAGTTTCATCAGGCAGGGGAATTCACCCCTCCACTTT.

V usage is TRBV2 and J usage is TRBJ2-5, with TRBD2 identical over 10 bases. The V gene end was trimmed by 7 bases and the J gene end by 1 base; junction bases not matched to a gene: 6. Germline assignment: CDR1 SNHLY and CDR2 FYNNEI. CDR3 length equals 15 residues. The CDR3 DNA reads TGTGCCAGCACCTCCGGGACTAGCGCCCAAGAGACCCAGTACTTC. This sequence encodes CASTSGTSAQETQYF.

The chain's CDR3 is CASSLGTPHEQYF. The DNA for the CDR3 is TGCGCCAGCAGCTTGGGGACTCCGCACGAGCAGTACTTC. The chain uses TRBV5-1 and TRBJ2-7; tentatively, D is TRBD2 (5 bases). V lost 0 bases and J 5 bases, leaving 9 bases between the germline ends. CDR1 is SGHRS, CDR2 YFSETQ, per germline. This CDR3 has 13 amino acids.

This clone came up a few times. The V call is TRBV28, the J call TRBJ1-2; 9 nucleotides match TRBD1. The CDR3 totals 15 residues. Trimming removed 3 bases from V and 8 bases from J; junction bases left unmatched: 10. The germline V gene encodes CDR1 MDHEN and CDR2 SYDVKM. CDR3 nucleotides: TGTGCCAGCAGTTTCTCACGGACAGGGGTAGGGGGCTACACCTTC. Protein: CASSFSRTGVGGYTF.